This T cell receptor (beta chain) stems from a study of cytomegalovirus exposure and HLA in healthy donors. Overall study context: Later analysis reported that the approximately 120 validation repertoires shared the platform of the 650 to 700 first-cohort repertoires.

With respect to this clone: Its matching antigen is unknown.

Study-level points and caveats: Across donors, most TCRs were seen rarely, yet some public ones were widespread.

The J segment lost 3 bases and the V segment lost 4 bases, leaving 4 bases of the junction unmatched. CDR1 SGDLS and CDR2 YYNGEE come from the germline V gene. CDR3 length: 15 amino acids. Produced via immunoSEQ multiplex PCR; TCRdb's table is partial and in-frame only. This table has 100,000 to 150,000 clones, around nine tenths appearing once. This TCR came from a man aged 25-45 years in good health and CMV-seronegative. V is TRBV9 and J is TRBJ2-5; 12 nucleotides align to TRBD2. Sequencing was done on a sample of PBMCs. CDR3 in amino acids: CASSLRLAGEETQYF. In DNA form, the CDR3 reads TGTGCCAGCAGCTTACGACTAGCGGGAGAAGAGACCCAGTACTTC.